This record looks at one T cell receptor (beta chain) sequence and its context. Antigen unknown. This specimen comes from a study of T cell responses to AZD1222 COVID-19 vaccine. Study results and limitations: Once two AZD1222 doses were given, Spike-specific TCR breadth and depth went up. Mapped onto spike, vaccine-associated CD4 TCRs spanned it and were dominant at 160-218 and 743-854. White British ancestry dominated among donors, who included more females, and clonal diversity was possibly underestimated. Close to half of spike-specific TCRs reportedly recognize unmutated variant regions.

Looked up from germline, CDR1 is MDHEN and CDR2 is SYDVKM. Unmatched junction bases numbered 10, after V lost 8 bases and J lost 0 bases. CDR3 size: 17 residues. Data came from immunoSEQ multiplex PCR; TCRdb stores just in-frame clones and leaves some out. The sample carries 150,000 or so clones, approximately 90% recorded once. This receptor was identified in an adult who received the MenACWY meningococcal vaccine as a control. Here the sequenced sample was peripheral blood, taken 28 days after the second dose of the MenACWY control vaccine. The gene calls are TRBV28 and TRBJ2-6; 7 nucleotides match TRBD1. As DNA, the CDR3 is TGTGCCAGCGTCTCCGGGACAGTGCTCTCTGGGGCCAACGTCCTGACTTTC. Protein product: CASVSGTVLSGANVLTF.